Presented here are 6 T cell receptor beta chains from one specimen sequenced in a study of CD8 T cells in Susac syndrome. Random hexamers were used to reverse transcribe the RNA input (0.5 to 1 ug). TCRdb reprocessed the immunoSEQ multiplex PCR reads with MiXCR, giving one entry per CDR3 protein. The data hold some 120,000 distinct CDR3 sequences, with around 94% observed a single time. Sequenced: CD4+ T cells from PBMCs. Receptors originate from a human donor with multiple sclerosis.

The chain links TRBV10-3 to TRBJ2-7; D unclear. V lost 3 bases and J lost 0, with 6 bases in between. CDR1 and CDR2 (germline): ENHRY, SYGVKD. This CDR3 spans 13 amino acids. Here the CDR3 DNA reads TGTGCCATCAGTGAAGGGAACTCCTACGAGCAGTACTTC. As protein: CAISEGNSYEQYF.

The chain links TRBV3-1 to TRBJ2-2; 9 bases fit TRBD1. Per germline, CDR1 LGHDT and CDR2 YNNKEL (reference sequence). The V and J ends lost 0 bases and 5 bases, in that order; junction bases with no gene match: 7. CDR3 length equals 17 residues. The CDR3 loop is CASSQDWGQGRTGELFF. CDR3 sequence (DNA): TGTGCCAGCAGCCAAGATTGGGGACAGGGACGAACCGGGGAGCTGTTTTTT.

The chain combines TRBV6-5 with TRBJ2-7; 11 bases are shared with TRBD2. CDR1 is MNHEY, CDR2 SVGAGI, per germline. V lost 8 bases to trimming and J lost 2 bases; unmatched junction nucleotides: 2. The length of the CDR3 is 13 residues. The CDR3 nucleotides are TGTGCCAGCCAGACTAGCGGGGCCTACGAGCAGTACTTC. Its protein product is CASQTSGAYEQYF.

The chain uses TRBV12-3 or TRBV12-4 and TRBJ2-7, with D tentatively TRBD1 (5 bases). The length of the CDR3 is 12 residues. The V and J ends lost 2 bases and 3 bases respectively, with 5 bases between them. CDR3 in amino acids: CASSLRGYEQYF. CDR3 coding DNA: TGTGCCAGCAGTTTAAGGGGCTACGAGCAGTACTTC.

This rearrangement joins TRBV9 to TRBJ2-1; 8 bases line up with TRBD2. Unmatched junction bases numbered 11, after V lost 3 bases and J lost 0 bases. The CDR3 contains 18 residues. Germline lookup yields CDR1 SGDLS and CDR2 YYNGEE. CDR3 sequence (DNA): TGTGCCAGCAGCGCCAGCCCCAGCGCGGGGGGCTCCTACAATGAGCAGTTCTTC. This encodes CASSASPSAGGSYNEQFF.

The genes are TRBV5-1 and TRBJ1-2, with D tentatively TRBD1 (6 bases). V was cut by 0 bases and J by 3 bases, with 12 bases left in between. Per the germline V gene, CDR1 is SGHRS and CDR2 is YFSETQ. The length of the CDR3 is 15 residues. CDR3 protein: CASSLAVRGDYGYTF. The CDR3 region has the DNA TGCGCCAGCAGCTTGGCCGTCAGGGGAGACTATGGCTACACCTTC.